This T cell receptor beta chain was identified in a study of T cells in Graves' hyperthyroidism and ophthalmopathy. Study outcomes and limitations: Ophthalmopathy onset followed model prediction by a median about six months.

The study based diagnoses on clinical symptoms, serum thyroxine and TRAb, thyroid ultrasound and orbital computed tomography. Using RNA transcripts as the source, TCR beta CDR3 regions were amplified. The HTBI primer set served for first-round RT-PCR of the TCR CDR3. TCRdb called the multiplex PCR reads again in MiXCR, with one record for every CDR3 protein. This repertoire shows 500,000 or so distinct CDR3 sequences, about 15% found once; its top ten account for over 25%. V was cut by 1 base and J by 12 bases, with 12 bases left in between. Germline assignment: CDR1 SEHNR and CDR2 FQNEAQ (reference sequence). The CDR3 runs to 13 residues. This clonotype has just a few counts. Its antigen is undetermined.

The chain is built from TRBV7-9 and TRBJ2-2, with D uncertain. What was sequenced was blood. The TCR comes from a woman in her thirties with Graves' ophthalmopathy. The CDR3 loop is CASSLVTGDKLFF. Here the CDR3 DNA reads TGTGCCAGCAGCTTAGTAACCGGCGATAAGCTGTTTTTT.